This record concerns one T cell receptor (beta chain) sequence. Its matching antigen is unknown. These data originate in a study of OX40 agonist ivuxolimab in advanced cancers. Study context: Age averaged around 60 years (range about 20 to 80), and roughly 82% were male. Findings and limits, study-wide: Also showing low normalized T-cell clonal expansion were some of the nonresponders. The antigens recognized by the expanded peripheral T cells, that is their antigen specificity, were not determined.

V shed 5 bases, J shed 5 bases, and the junction held 7 bases outside the gene matches. This CDR3 region has 16 residues. Germline CDR1 is MNHNY and CDR2 is SVGAGI (reference sequence). The repertoire was sequenced with immunoSEQ multiplex PCR; TCRdb's copy has only in-frame clones and lacks some. The data contain about 38,000 clones, more than 70% of them singletons. The clonotype originates from an adult with an advanced solid tumor such as melanoma, head and neck, liver or kidney cancer. Sequencing used CD4+ or CD8+ T cells sorted from blood, obtained in a trial of the OX40 agonist ivuxolimab. The V call is TRBV6-6, the J call TRBJ1-6, with 9 bases fitting TRBD1. The CDR3 nucleotides are TGTGCCAGCAGTCGGGACAGGGAGGGGGATAATTCACCCCTCCACTTT. This gives the protein CASSRDREGDNSPLHF.